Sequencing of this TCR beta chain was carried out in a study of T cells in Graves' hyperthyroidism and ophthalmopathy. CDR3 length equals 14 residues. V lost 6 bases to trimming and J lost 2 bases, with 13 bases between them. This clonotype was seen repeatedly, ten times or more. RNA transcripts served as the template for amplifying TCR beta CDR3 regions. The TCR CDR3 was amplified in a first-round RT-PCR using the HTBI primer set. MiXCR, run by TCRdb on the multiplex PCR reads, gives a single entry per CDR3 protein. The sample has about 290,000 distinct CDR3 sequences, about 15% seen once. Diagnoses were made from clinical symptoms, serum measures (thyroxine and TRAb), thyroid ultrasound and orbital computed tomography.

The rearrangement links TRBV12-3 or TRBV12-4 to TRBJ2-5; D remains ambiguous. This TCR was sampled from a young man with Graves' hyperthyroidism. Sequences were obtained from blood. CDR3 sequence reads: CASSPDPRQETQYF. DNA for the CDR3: TGTGCCAGCAGCCCGGACCCGAGGCAAGAGACCCAGTACTTC.